The 24 T cell receptor beta chains reported below all come from one sample, sequenced in a study of T cell changes during pregnancy in multiple sclerosis. TCRdb keeps only in-frame clones here, not all; method: immunoSEQ multiplex PCR. This sample has roughly 110,000 clones, with 85% to 95% found just once. This material consisted of peripheral blood, taken after pregnancy. The receptors were gathered from a female donor with multiple sclerosis, enrolled in a pregnancy study.

The V and J genes are TRBV6-5 and TRBJ2-7, with D unresolved. Germline V gene sequence: CDR1 MNHEY, CDR2 SVGAGI. This CDR3 has 11 residues. Trimming removed 6 bases from V and 7 bases from J, with 10 bases in between. CDR3 bases: TGTGCCAGCAGGACCGCTAGGGAGCAGTACTTC. This codes for CASRTAREQYF.

The rearrangement links TRBV2 to TRBJ2-1; the match to TRBD1 covers 8 bases. Germline CDR1 and CDR2: SNHLY and FYNNEI. The CDR3 consists of 15 residues. After removal of 3 bases from V and 0 bases from J, the junction contained 1 base not matched to a gene. CDR3 in amino acids: CASSDTGGSYNEQFF. The CDR3 bases are TGTGCCAGCAGTGATACAGGGGGCTCCTACAATGAGCAGTTCTTC.

This clone was picked up a small number of times. The CDR3 region is CAWSRGMNTEAFF. CDR3 DNA sequence: TGTGCCTGGAGTCGGGGGATGAACACTGAAGCTTTCTTT. The gene calls are TRBV30 and TRBJ1-1; TRBD1 might be the D (5 bases). The CDR3 is 13 residues long. Trimming cost V 2 bases and J 0 bases, with 7 bases left between them. Germline loops: CDR1 GTSNPN, CDR2 SVGIG (reference sequence).

The CDR3 is CASSLGPINYGYTF. CDR3 DNA: TGTGCCAGCAGCTTAGGGCCAATTAACTATGGCTACACCTTC. The V call is TRBV7-2, the J call TRBJ1-2, with no clear D. Germline assignment: CDR1 SGHTA and CDR2 FQGNSA. The CDR3 covers 14 residues. Trimming pared 1 base from V and 1 base from J, leaving 7 bases between.

The V call is TRBV18, the J call TRBJ2-1; TRBD2 might be the D (5 bases). With 2 bases removed from V and 9 bases from J, the gap between germline ends came to 11 bases. Germline V gene data show CDR1 as KGHSH and CDR2 as LQKENI. This CDR3 is built from 13 residues. The CDR3 DNA sequence: TGTGCCAGCTCACCAGCCGGGGTCGGTGAGCAGTTCTTC. This codes for CASSPAGVGEQFF.

This sequence joins TRBV19 and TRBJ2-1, with TRBD1 matching 12 bases. J gave up 4 bases and V 6 bases, and 10 bases lay outside the gene matches. CDR1 is LNHDA, CDR2 SQIVND, per germline (reference sequence). This CDR3 comprises 17 residues. Written as DNA, the CDR3 is TGTGCCAGTAGGCGGGTATTGGGACAGGGGGCATACAATGAGCAGTTCTTC. Encoded protein: CASRRVLGQGAYNEQFF.

V is TRBV7-9 and J is TRBJ2-7, with a possible D match to TRBD1 (6 bases). This CDR3 region has 16 residues. Germline values: CDR1 SEHNR, CDR2 FQNEAQ (reference sequence). V was clipped by 5 bases and J by 1 base, with 18 bases between them. The CDR3 is CASSPRSGTQSYEQYF. DNA of the CDR3: TGTGCCAGCAGCCCACGATCCGGGACACAATCCTACGAGCAGTACTTC.

The V and J genes are TRBV9 and TRBJ1-2, with 9 bases lining up with TRBD1. CDR1 is SGDLS and CDR2 is YYNGEE in the germline V gene. V was pared by 0 bases and J by 4 bases, with 4 bases of the junction left unmatched. The CDR3 is 15 residues long. In nucleotides, the CDR3 is TGTGCCAGCAGCGTAGGGACAGGGGAAGCCTATGGCTACACCTTC. This gives the protein CASSVGTGEAYGYTF.

The V gene is TRBV11-2, the J gene TRBJ1-2, with 7 bases fitting TRBD1. The germline gives CDR1 SGHAT, CDR2 FQNNGV. Unmatched junction bases numbered 5, after V lost 4 bases and J lost 3 bases. The CDR3 runs 14 residues. The CDR3 DNA reads TGTGCCAGCAGCTCTAACAGGGGCGACTATGGCTACACCTTC. This translates into CASSSNRGDYGYTF.

This clone was seen a few times. The V gene is TRBV30, the J gene TRBJ1-1, with 8 bases that match TRBD1. Germline V CDR1 and CDR2: GTSNPN, SVGIG (reference sequence). With 3 bases clipped from V and 4 bases from J, the junction kept 1 base outside the gene matches. The CDR3 runs to 12 residues. The CDR3 spells CAWSDRGTEAFF. For the CDR3, the DNA is TGTGCCTGGAGCGACAGGGGCACTGAAGCTTTCTTT.

This clone was observed a few times. This chain's CDR3 is CASSFGTGYDEQYF. The CDR3 region has the DNA TGCGCCAGCAGCTTCGGGACAGGGTACGACGAGCAGTACTTC. This sequence joins TRBV5-1 and TRBJ2-7; 9 bases match TRBD1. With V trimmed by 2 bases and J by 5 bases, 5 bases remained unmatched. Germline CDR1 is SGHRS and CDR2 is YFSETQ. The CDR3 is 14 amino acids.

This clone appeared once. This chain links TRBV6-4 with TRBJ2-2, with D maybe TRBD1 (6 bases). V was cut by 6 bases and J by 4 bases, with 15 bases left in between. This CDR3 spans 15 amino acids. The germline CDR1 and CDR2 sequences are MRHNA and SNTAGT. In DNA form, the CDR3 reads TGTGCCAGCAGCCCTTCCCCAGGGGCCACCGGGGAGCTGTTTTTT. It translates to CASSPSPGATGELFF.

This sequence joins TRBV28 and TRBJ2-3, with 10 bases identical to TRBD2. J lost 5 bases, V lost 3 bases, and 8 bases had no gene match. From germline, CDR1 is MDHEN and CDR2 SYDVKM. The length of the CDR3 is 16 residues. CDR3 in amino acids: CASSFHLAGVGDTQYF. In DNA, the CDR3 is TGTGCCAGCAGTTTTCATCTAGCGGGAGTGGGAGATACGCAGTATTTT.

This chain uses TRBV19 with TRBJ1-5; 9 positions match TRBD1. Trimming cost V 11 bases and J 2 bases; bases outside gene matches: 10. CDR1 is LNHDA, CDR2 SQIVND, per germline (reference sequence). The CDR3 runs 15 residues. The CDR3 protein is CAGGNRGRGNQPQHF. Here the CDR3 DNA reads TGTGCCGGGGGAAACAGGGGGCGAGGCAATCAGCCCCAGCATTTT.

V gene TRBV27 combines with J gene TRBJ2-1; 7 bases line up with TRBD1. CDR3 length: 18 amino acids. The germline CDR1 and CDR2 sequences are MNHEY and SMNVEV (reference sequence). Trimming at V came to 6 bases and at J to 5 bases, leaving 19 bases not matched to a gene. DNA of the CDR3: TGTGCCAGCAGCTTTCTATTTCCGGGACAGACTAAAAACAATGAGCAGTTCTTC. Amino acid sequence: CASSFLFPGQTKNNEQFF.

This clone was seen once. V usage is TRBV6-1 and J usage is TRBJ2-3, with 12 bases lining up with TRBD2. The CDR3 has 15 amino acids. Germline V gene data show CDR1 as MNHNS and CDR2 as SASEGT. With 8 bases clipped from V and 1 base from J, the junction kept 4 bases outside the gene matches. The CDR3 loop is CASWTSGAGTDTQYF. The CDR3 DNA is TGTGCCAGCTGGACTAGCGGGGCAGGCACAGATACGCAGTATTTT.

The chain combines TRBV5-1 with TRBJ2-3; possibly TRBD2 for D (5 bases). CDR1 and CDR2 from the germline V gene are SGHRS and YFSETQ. The CDR3 runs 15 residues. The V end was cut by 1 base, the J end by 4 bases, with 13 bases between. CDR3 region: CASSLSGQRADTQYF. The CDR3 DNA is TGCGCCAGCAGCTTGAGCGGCCAGCGCGCAGATACGCAGTATTTT. The full variable domain, completed using reference TRBV5-1 and TRBJ2-3, is KAGVTQTPRYLIKTRGQQVTLSCSPISGHRSVSWYQQTPGQGLQFLFEYFSETQRNKGNFPGRFSGRQFSNSRSEMNVSTLELGDSALYLCASSLSGQRADTQYFGPGTRLTVL.

This chain connects TRBV9 to TRBJ1-2; the D gene is possibly TRBD1 (5 bases). This CDR3 spans 14 amino acids. Germline-derived CDR1 and CDR2 are SGDLS and YYNGEE. V was clipped by 3 bases and J by 3 bases, with 12 bases between them. The CDR3 bases are TGTGCCAGCAGCGCGGGGGGACTAGACTATGGCTACACCTTC. This translates into CASSAGGLDYGYTF.

J is TRBJ2-7 and V is TRBV30; 9 positions agree with TRBD1. J was trimmed by 3 bases and V by 2 bases; bases with no gene match: 5. Germline CDR1 and CDR2: GTSNPN and SVGIG (reference sequence). The CDR3 is made up of 14 amino acids. The CDR3 DNA sequence: TGTGCCTGGAGTACCGGGACAGGGATCTACGAGCAGTACTTC. Translated: CAWSTGTGIYEQYF.

The rearrangement links TRBV6-5 to TRBJ1-4; TRBD1 might be the D (6 bases). Trimming pared 6 bases from V and 0 bases from J, leaving 8 bases between. Germline-derived CDR1 and CDR2 are MNHEY and SVGAGI. The CDR3 runs 14 residues. The CDR3 region has the DNA TGTGCCAGCAGCCGGACAGCAACTAATGAAAAACTGTTTTTT. Protein sequence: CASSRTATNEKLFF.

V usage is TRBV6-6 and J usage is TRBJ1-2; D may be TRBD1 (5 bases). CDR3 length: 15 residues. Germline V gives CDR1 MNHNY, CDR2 SVGAGI (reference sequence). V was shortened by 0 bases and J by 4 bases, with 12 bases between the two germline ends. The CDR3 DNA is TGTGCCAGCAGTTACTCGGGAGACGGGGGCTATGGCTACACCTTC. This encodes CASSYSGDGGYGYTF.

The rearrangement uses TRBV19 and TRBJ2-7, with a weak D call TRBD1 (6 bases). CDR1 and CDR2 (germline): LNHDA, SQIVND (reference sequence). Trimming cost V 4 bases and J 2 bases, with 12 bases left between them. This CDR3 spans 14 amino acids. In DNA form, the CDR3 reads TGTGCCAGTAGTAGAACGGACAGCCCCTACGAGCAGTACTTC. Protein: CASSRTDSPYEQYF.

This sequence joins TRBV11-2 and TRBJ1-1, with D perhaps matching TRBD1 (5 bases). Trimming cost V 8 bases and J 5 bases, with 15 bases left between them. Germline values: CDR1 SGHAT, CDR2 FQNNGV. The CDR3 totals 13 residues. The CDR3 spells CASRFVKGTEAFF. The CDR3 DNA follows: TGTGCCAGCCGATTCGTAAAGGGGACTGAAGCTTTCTTT.

The V and J genes are TRBV5-1 and TRBJ1-1, with D uncertain. The CDR3 consists of 14 residues. The germline V gene encodes CDR1 SGHRS and CDR2 YFSETQ. Trimming shortened V by 0 bases and J by 3 bases, and 9 bases separated the two germline ends. For the CDR3, the DNA is TGCGCCAGCAGCTTGGCCGGGTGGGACACTGAAGCTTTCTTT. It codes for CASSLAGWDTEAFF. Complete variable domain (other parts from reference TRBV5-1 and TRBJ1-1): KAGVTQTPRYLIKTRGQQVTLSCSPISGHRSVSWYQQTPGQGLQFLFEYFSETQRNKGNFPGRFSGRQFSNSRSEMNVSTLELGDSALYLCASSLAGWDTEAFFGQGTRLTVV.